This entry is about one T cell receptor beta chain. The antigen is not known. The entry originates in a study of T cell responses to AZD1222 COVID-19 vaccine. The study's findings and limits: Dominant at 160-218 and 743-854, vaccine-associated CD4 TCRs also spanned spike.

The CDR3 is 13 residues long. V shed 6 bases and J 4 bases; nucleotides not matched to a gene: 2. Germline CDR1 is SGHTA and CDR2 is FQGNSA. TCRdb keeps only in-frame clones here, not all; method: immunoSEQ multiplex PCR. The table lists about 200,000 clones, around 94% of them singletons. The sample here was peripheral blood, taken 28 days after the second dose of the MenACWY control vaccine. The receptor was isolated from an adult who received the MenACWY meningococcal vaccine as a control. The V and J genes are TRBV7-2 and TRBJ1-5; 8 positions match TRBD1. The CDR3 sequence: CASRQGANQPQHF. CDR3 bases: TGTGCCAGCAGGCAGGGGGCTAATCAGCCCCAGCATTTT.